This entry is about one T cell receptor beta chain. Its antigen is as yet unknown. This specimen belongs to a study of shared clonotypes between healthy human individuals. Broader study findings: The study sampled only blood, and tissue repertoires likely differ. Across a handful of donors, naive CD4 shared 5% to 6.5%, naive CD8 under 4%, memory CD4 less than 2.5%, memory CD8 under 0.5%.

Libraries were prepared by immunoSEQ multiplex PCR; TCRdb keeps only in-frame clonotypes and omits some of them. The table has approximately 350,000 clones, 90% to 97% seen once. The clonotype originates from a man aged 25-45 years in good health. What was sequenced was memory CD8+ T cells sorted from blood. Specified subset: CD45RO+ cells pooled with CCR7-negative TemRA cells.

CDR3 DNA sequence: TGTGCCAGCAGCGTAGCGGGAGGTCACTACAATGAGCAGTTCTTC. This codes for CASSVAGGHYNEQFF. The V and J genes are TRBV9 and TRBJ2-1; 7 bases line up with TRBD2. CDR3 length equals 15 residues. The V gene's germline CDR1 is SGDLS and CDR2 YYNGEE. Trimming removed 0 bases from V and 3 bases from J; junction bases left unmatched: 3.